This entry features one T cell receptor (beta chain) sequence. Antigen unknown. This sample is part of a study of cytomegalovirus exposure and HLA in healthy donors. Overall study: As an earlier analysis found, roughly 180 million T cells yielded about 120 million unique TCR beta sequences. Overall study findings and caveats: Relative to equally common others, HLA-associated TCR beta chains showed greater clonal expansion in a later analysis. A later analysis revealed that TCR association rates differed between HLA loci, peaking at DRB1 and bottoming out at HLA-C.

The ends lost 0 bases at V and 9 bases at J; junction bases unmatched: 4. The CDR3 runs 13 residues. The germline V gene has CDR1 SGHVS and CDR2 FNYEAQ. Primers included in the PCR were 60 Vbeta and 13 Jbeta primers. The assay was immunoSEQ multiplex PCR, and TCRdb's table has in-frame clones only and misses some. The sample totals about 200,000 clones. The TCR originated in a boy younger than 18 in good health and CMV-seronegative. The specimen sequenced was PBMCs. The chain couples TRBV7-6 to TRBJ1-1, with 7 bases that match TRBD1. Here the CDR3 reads CASSLAQTGKAFF. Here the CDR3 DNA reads TGTGCCAGCAGCTTAGCCCAGACAGGGAAAGCTTTCTTT. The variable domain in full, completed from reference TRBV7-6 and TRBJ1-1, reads GAGVSQSPRYKVTKRGQDVALRCDPISGHVSLYWYRQALGQGPEFLTYFNYEAQQDKSGLPNDRFSAERPEGSISTLTIQRTEQRDSAMYRCASSLAQTGKAFFGQGTRLTVV.